The next 25 T cell receptor beta chains were all read from a single sample in a study of T cells in localized non-small cell lung cancer (dated by TCRdb to the early 2020s). The library was built by means of the immunoSEQ multiplex PCR assay. What TCRdb holds here is the immuneACCESS table cut down to in-frame rearrangements. Part of the clones is not present; checked against another copy, under half of the missing clones reflect an unresolved V gene, and the others are unexplained. For this sample there are 72,000 or so clones; 86% appear just once. The ten largest make up just over 20% of the sample. The sequences come from peripheral blood, collected before any cancer treatment. The source is an older male donor with stage III squamous cell lung carcinoma.

The gene calls are TRBV9 and TRBJ1-6; a possible D gene is TRBD1 (6 bases). V lost 8 bases and J 6 bases, leaving 18 bases between the germline ends. This CDR3 comprises 15 residues. The germline gives CDR1 SGDLS, CDR2 YYNGEE. The CDR3 is CASSQGALLNSPLHF. The CDR3, as DNA: TGTGCCAGTTCACAGGGAGCCCTGCTTAATTCACCCCTCCACTTT.

The V call is TRBV5-3, the J call TRBJ1-6; 7 nucleotides line up with TRBD1. TRBV5-3 is assigned to the ORF class and has an uncertain function. The CDR3 consists of 16 residues. With 3 bases clipped from V and 4 bases from J, the junction kept 7 bases outside the gene matches. The CDR3 nucleotides read TGTGCCAGAAGCTCAAGGGGGCAGAGTTATAATTCACCCCTCCACTTT. It encodes CARSSRGQSYNSPLHF.

This chain uses TRBV13 with TRBJ2-1; no firm D call. Germline CDR1 PRHDT, CDR2 FYEKMQ (reference sequence). Deletions cut 2 bases from V and 4 bases from J, with 12 bases between. The CDR3 covers 15 residues. Here the CDR3 DNA reads TGTGCCAGCAGCTTACCGAGTAACGGATACAATGAGCAGTTCTTC. It is translated as CASSLPSNGYNEQFF.

V usage is TRBV6-1 and J usage is TRBJ2-1, with 12 bases that match TRBD2. CDR1 is MNHNS, CDR2 SASEGT, per germline. The junction had 5 bases not matched to a gene; V was cut back by 4 bases and J by 7 bases. The CDR3 totals 15 residues. CDR3 sequence reads: CASSVTSGGLNEQFF. CDR3 nucleotide sequence: TGTGCCAGCAGTGTTACTAGCGGGGGGTTGAATGAGCAGTTCTTC.

This rearrangement joins TRBV4-1 to TRBJ2-2, with D tentatively TRBD1 or TRBD2 (5 bases each). Germline CDR1 and CDR2: MGHRA and YSYEKL. CDR3 length equals 13 residues. Deletions cut 3 bases from V and 6 bases from J, with 8 bases between. This CDR3 is CASSQGRAGELFF. CDR3 coding DNA: TGCGCCAGCAGCCAGGGACGGGCCGGGGAGCTGTTTTTT.

The chain has TRBV12-5 and TRBJ1-4, with unresolved D. The CDR3 consists of 13 residues. V lost 1 base and J 11 bases, leaving 11 bases between the germline ends. Germline V gene data show CDR1 as LGHNT and CDR2 as FRNRAP. The CDR3 DNA reads TGTGCTAGTGGTTTGGACCCACTAACTAAACTGTTTTTT. Its translation: CASGLDPLTKLFF.

This chain connects TRBV7-8 to TRBJ2-5; D is perhaps TRBD2 (5 bases). The CDR3 totals 12 residues. Germline values: CDR1 SGHVS, CDR2 FQNEAQ. V lost 11 bases and J lost 3, with 13 bases in between. The CDR3: CAWSDLEETQYF. DNA for the CDR3: TGTGCCTGGTCGGACTTAGAAGAGACCCAGTACTTC.

The chain carries TRBV2 and TRBJ1-1; D call uncertain. CDR1 is SNHLY, CDR2 FYNNEI, per germline. CDR3 length: 13 residues. Trimming cost V 5 bases and J 8 bases, with 15 bases left between them. DNA of the CDR3: TGTGCCAGCAGTCTAAAGTCGTCAAGAGAAGCTTTCTTT. This gives the protein CASSLKSSREAFF.

The chain couples TRBV11-2 to TRBJ1-3; D gene unclear. The CDR3 is 16 residues long. Germline-derived CDR1 and CDR2 are SGHAT and FQNNGV. Trimming took off 1 base at V and 2 bases at J, with 12 bases between the two ends. The CDR3 DNA follows: TGTGCCAGCAGCTTAGGCTCAGCCCGGACTGGAAACACCATATATTTT. Translation gives CASSLGSARTGNTIYF.

The rearrangement joins TRBV25-1 to TRBJ1-1; the D gene is possibly TRBD1 (5 bases). The CDR3 covers 14 residues. The V gene lost 5 bases and the J gene lost 1 base, with 11 bases spanning the gap. Germline CDR1 is MGHDK and CDR2 is SYGVNS. DNA for the CDR3: TGTGCCAGCAGTACCCTCAGGGCGAACACTGAAGCTTTCTTT. Its translation: CASSTLRANTEAFF.

V and J are TRBV6-1 and TRBJ2-7, with 9 bases that match TRBD1. V shed 6 bases, J shed 4 bases, and the junction held 4 bases outside the gene matches. The CDR3 spans 13 residues. Germline V gene data show CDR1 as MNHNS and CDR2 as SASEGT. The CDR3 coding sequence is TGTGCCAGCAGCGGGACAGGGTTGTACGAGCAGTACTTC. As protein: CASSGTGLYEQYF.

This chain joins TRBV27 and TRBJ1-2; no definite D call. The germline V gene encodes CDR1 MNHEY and CDR2 SMNVEV (reference sequence). Trimming left V 3 bases short and J 7 bases short, with 24 bases between. The CDR3 sequence is 17 residues long. The CDR3 spells CASSLLPLPGPRGGYTF. CDR3 DNA sequence: TGTGCCAGCAGTTTGCTCCCCTTGCCGGGCCCCCGGGGTGGCTACACCTTC.

The chain carries TRBV7-2 and TRBJ2-3, with TRBD2 matching over 14 bases. V was clipped by 5 bases and J by 4 bases; unmatched bases: 8. The CDR3 consists of 17 residues. The V gene's germline CDR1 is SGHTA and CDR2 FQGNSA. CDR3 nucleotides: TGTGCCAGCAGCCTCCAGACTAGCGGGGGGGCTGCAGATACGCAGTATTTT. Residues: CASSLQTSGGAADTQYF.

In its sample, this clone was seen a few times. The V and J genes are TRBV28 and TRBJ1-1, with D possibly TRBD1 on 6 matching bases. The germline V gene encodes CDR1 MDHEN and CDR2 SYDVKM. This CDR3 comprises 13 residues. The V end lost 1 base, the J end lost 4 bases, and 7 bases lay between the germline ends. CDR3 in DNA: TGTGCCAGCAGTTTATTGGGGGCCACTGAAGCTTTCTTT. It yields the protein CASSLLGATEAFF.

This rearrangement joins TRBV6-1 to TRBJ1-6, with D maybe TRBD1 (6 bases). With 4 bases removed from V and 6 bases from J, the gap between germline ends came to 10 bases. Germline CDR1 reads MNHNS; CDR2 reads SASEGT. The CDR3 extends over 14 amino acids. CDR3 sequence reads: CASSGGQFNSPLHF. The CDR3 DNA is TGTGCCAGCAGTGGGGGACAATTTAATTCACCCCTCCACTTT.

This clone was seen a few times. The V and J genes are TRBV7-9 and TRBJ1-6, with D uncertain. The CDR3 is made up of 13 amino acids. The V end was cut by 3 bases, the J end by 6 bases, with 6 bases between. Germline V CDR1 and CDR2: SEHNR, FQNEAQ (reference sequence). Here the CDR3 reads CASSFKGNSPLHF. CDR3 sequence (DNA): TGTGCCAGCAGCTTTAAGGGTAATTCACCCCTCCACTTT.

The V call is TRBV5-1, the J call TRBJ2-7; D is uncertain. Trimming left V 3 bases short and J 7 bases short, with 20 bases between. There are 15 residues in the CDR3. Germline V gene lookup returns CDR1 SGHRS and CDR2 YFSETQ. The CDR3 is CASSSGGTHSEEQYF. The CDR3 DNA follows: TGCGCCAGCAGCTCCGGCGGAACCCACTCAGAAGAGCAGTACTTC.

The genes are TRBV7-8 and TRBJ2-3; no reliable D call. The CDR3 runs 14 residues. V dropped 1 base and J dropped 6 bases, with 11 bases sitting between them. Germline CDR1 is SGHVS and CDR2 is FQNEAQ. CDR3: CASSLGVTEDTQYF. CDR3 sequence (DNA): TGTGCCAGCAGCTTAGGGGTGACTGAGGATACGCAGTATTTT.

The gene calls are TRBV6-5 and TRBJ1-2; no clear D gene. V was shortened by 8 bases and J by 8 bases, with 15 bases between the two germline ends. The CDR3 covers 12 residues. The V gene's germline CDR1 is MNHEY and CDR2 SVGAGI. CDR3 coding DNA: TGTGCCAGCTCGGGAGGGTCTAAAGGCTACACCTTC. It encodes CASSGGSKGYTF.

The chain recombines TRBV6-1 with TRBJ2-5, with 10 bases identical to TRBD1. Trimming took 6 bases from V and 7 from J; bases not matched to a gene: 8. Germline assignment: CDR1 MNHNS and CDR2 SASEGT. The CDR3 runs to 14 residues. The chain's CDR3 is CASRTGGGQGTQYF. The CDR3 coding sequence is TGTGCCAGCAGGACAGGGGGCGGACAGGGGACCCAGTACTTC.

V and J are TRBV5-6 and TRBJ2-1, with D possibly being TRBD1 (7 bases). Trimming removed 0 bases at V and 7 bases at J, with 8 bases between. The germline V gene has CDR1 SGHDT and CDR2 YYEEEE. This CDR3 region has 13 residues. The CDR3 reads CASSLAGGNEQFF. The CDR3 DNA is TGTGCCAGCAGCTTGGCAGGGGGGAATGAGCAGTTCTTC.

This clone has just a few counts. The chain joins TRBV9 to TRBJ1-5; maybe TRBD1 (6 bases). The germline CDR1 and CDR2 sequences are SGDLS and YYNGEE. This CDR3 spans 14 amino acids. V was cut by 4 bases and J by 6 bases, with 14 bases left in between. DNA of the CDR3: TGTGCCAGCAGCCCAAGGGGGGAGCTTCAGCCCCAGCATTTT. Translated, it gives CASSPRGELQPQHF. The variable domain in full, completed from reference TRBV9 and TRBJ1-5, reads DSGVTQTPKHLITATGQRVTLRCSPRSGDLSVYWYQQSLDQGLQFLIQYYNGEERAKGNILERFSAQQFPDLHSELNLSSLELGDSALYFCASSPRGELQPQHFGDGTRLSIL.

This chain connects TRBV2 to TRBJ2-3, with 14 positions matching TRBD2. This CDR3 is built from 15 residues. Germline-derived CDR1 and CDR2 are SNHLY and FYNNEI. V lost 3 bases to trimming and J lost 6 bases; unmatched junction nucleotides: 2. The CDR3 region has the DNA TGTGCCAGCAGTGAGACTAGCGGGGGGGTGGATACGCAGTATTTT. Amino acids: CASSETSGGVDTQYF.

This clone was observed a single time. The chain links TRBV12-5 to TRBJ1-4, with 9 bases lining up with TRBD1. The V gene end was trimmed by 9 bases and the J gene end by 0 bases; junction bases not matched to a gene: 5. CDR1 is LGHNT, CDR2 FRNRAP, per germline. The CDR3 extends over 15 amino acids. CDR3 residues: CASSQGATTNEKLFF. CDR3 nucleotides: TGTGCTAGCTCACAGGGGGCGACAACTAATGAAAAACTGTTTTTT.

This chain links TRBV6-5 with TRBJ2-4, with D uncertain. The V end lost 2 bases, the J end lost 0 bases, and 8 bases lay between the germline ends. Germline V lookup: CDR1 MNHEY, CDR2 SVGAGI. The CDR3 is 15 amino acids. The CDR3: CASSYVARAKNIQYF. CDR3 coding DNA: TGTGCCAGCAGTTACGTCGCCAGAGCCAAAAACATTCAGTACTTC.